This T cell receptor beta chain was documented in a study of neoadjuvant anti-PD-1 for oral cavity cancer. Study overall: Nivolumab at 3 mg/kg was mostly given biweekly, three to four doses, pre-surgery. Patients without progression got a fourth dose around day 43.

Data came from immunoSEQ multiplex PCR; TCRdb stores just in-frame clones and leaves some out. The repertoire holds some 15,000 clones, with 50% to 65% as singletons. Stage II-IVA oral cavity squamous cell carcinoma was new and untreated by systemic or radiation therapy. This clone was counted a single time. Its specificity is not known. V dropped 1 base and J dropped 0; count of bases not matched to a gene: 5. CDR3 size: 17 residues. From germline, CDR1 is SGHAT and CDR2 FQNNGV. Findings and limits, study-wide: After neoadjuvant nivolumab, PBMC T cell clonality was significantly higher in non-responders than responders.

The receptor's source is a person between 40 and 85 years old with oral cavity squamous cell carcinoma. This specimen consisted of PBMCs, obtained before nivolumab (anti-PD-1) treatment. This chain uses TRBV11-2 with TRBJ1-3; 8 positions agree with TRBD1. The CDR3 here is CASSLVTGGSSGNTIYF. The CDR3 bases are TGTGCCAGCAGCTTAGTAACAGGGGGGAGCTCTGGAAACACCATATATTTT.